These 14 T cell receptor beta chains came from one sample sequenced in a study of vaccination and CD4 T cells after COVID-19. These TCRs are of unknown antigen specificity. Treatment here: roughly 11-day PBMC culture with coronavirus spike peptide pools or control peptides (ViraFEST assay). Sequence data for DNA of cultured CD4+ T cells were generated by the Oncomine TCR Beta short-read assay. TCRdb reanalysed the PCR reads using MiXCR and keeps one entry per CDR3 protein. The repertoire consists of 25,000 or so distinct CDR3 sequences, with roughly 68% occurring once and the leading ten covering less than 25%. The sample here was CD4+ T cells from blood, cultured in vitro, taken after SARS-CoV-2 vaccination. The receptors were gathered from a human donor who received a COVID-19 vaccine.

DNA for the CDR3: TGTGCCAGTAGCATCAGGAGGTTATCCATACAAGAGACCCAGTACTTC. Protein product: CASSIRRLSIQETQYF. This chain links TRBV19 with TRBJ2-5; D may be TRBD2 (5 bases). Trimming pared 6 bases from V and 2 bases from J, leaving 19 bases between. Germline CDR1 and CDR2: LNHDA and SQIVND (reference sequence). This CDR3 contains 16 residues.

The chain combines TRBV19 with TRBJ1-1; D call uncertain. This CDR3 has 13 amino acids. Germline assignment: CDR1 LNHDA and CDR2 SQIVND (reference sequence). Trimming cost V 5 bases and J 5 bases, with 12 bases left between them. CDR3 region: CASSVALRTEAFF. The CDR3 region has the DNA TGTGCCAGTAGTGTGGCCCTAAGGACTGAAGCTTTCTTT.

This clonotype appeared once. The gene calls are TRBV12-3 or TRBV12-4 and TRBJ2-3; 10 nucleotides match TRBD1. The CDR3 totals 15 residues. With V trimmed by 5 bases and J by 4 bases, 6 bases remained unmatched. CDR3 amino acids: CASSAGTGVADTQYF. In DNA form, the CDR3 reads TGTGCCAGCAGTGCCGGGACAGGGGTGGCAGATACGCAGTATTTT.

V gene TRBV20-1 combines with J gene TRBJ1-2, with TRBD1 matching over 10 bases. This CDR3 spans 14 amino acids. The V and J ends lost 2 bases and 6 bases, in that order; junction bases with no gene match: 6. The germline V gene encodes CDR1 DFQATT and CDR2 SNEGSKA (reference sequence). CDR3 region: CSARQSDRGNGYTF. The CDR3 region has the DNA TGCAGTGCTAGACAATCGGACAGGGGGAATGGCTACACCTTC.

The CDR3: CAWSPGTGKSYGYTF. Written as DNA, the CDR3 is TGTGCCTGGAGCCCCGGGACAGGGAAAAGTTATGGCTACACCTTC. This chain links TRBV30 with TRBJ1-2, with 9 bases identical to TRBD1. CDR3 size: 15 residues. Per germline, CDR1 GTSNPN and CDR2 SVGIG (reference sequence). V shed 3 bases and J 5 bases; nucleotides not matched to a gene: 10.

This clonotype was seen only a few times. The J gene is TRBJ1-1, the V gene TRBV11-3; D ambiguous. CDR3 length: 13 residues. Germline V gene lookup returns CDR1 SGHNT and CDR2 YENEEA. V was clipped by 5 bases and J by 5 bases, with 12 bases between them. CDR3 protein: CASSKSGRTEAFF. The CDR3 bases are TGTGCCAGCAGCAAATCGGGTAGGACTGAAGCTTTCTTT.

This chain joins TRBV6-1 and TRBJ2-7; 10 bases map to TRBD2. V shed 6 bases and J 6 bases; nucleotides not matched to a gene: 11. CDR1 MNHNS and CDR2 SASEGT come from the germline V gene. The CDR3 spans 15 residues. CDR3 loop: CASSPTSGGASEQYF. CDR3 coding DNA: TGTGCCAGCAGCCCTACCAGCGGGGGGGCGAGCGAGCAGTACTTC.

The chain recombines TRBV20-1 with TRBJ2-3, with 10 bases lining up with TRBD1. CDR3 length: 15 amino acids. The V segment lost 4 bases and the J segment 4 bases; nucleotides outside the gene matches: 8. Germline CDR1 and CDR2: DFQATT and SNEGSKA (reference sequence). CDR3 sequence reads: CSATGQGVQADTQYF. In DNA form, the CDR3 reads TGCAGTGCTACTGGACAGGGGGTTCAGGCAGATACGCAGTATTTT.

In this sample, this clonotype turned up a few times. The chain is built from TRBV20-1 and TRBJ1-2; TRBD1 matches 10 bases. J lost 6 bases, V lost 5 bases, and 9 bases had no gene match. This CDR3 spans 14 amino acids. The germline V gene has CDR1 DFQATT and CDR2 SNEGSKA (reference sequence). This CDR3 reads CSAQKEGQGNGYTF. Here the CDR3 DNA reads TGCAGTGCTCAGAAAGAGGGACAGGGGAATGGCTACACCTTC.

This chain joins TRBV12-3 or TRBV12-4 and TRBJ1-1; D may be TRBD1 (5 bases). The V end was cut by 6 bases, the J end by 1 base, with 9 bases between. The CDR3 spans 13 residues. CDR3 sequence (DNA): TGTGCCAGCAGAGCTCAGGGGAACACTGAAGCTTTCTTT. Its protein product is CASRAQGNTEAFF.

The V call is TRBV12-3 or TRBV12-4, the J call TRBJ1-5; no firm D call. The CDR3 sequence is 14 residues long. V lost 3 bases and J 4 bases, leaving 10 bases between the germline ends. Written as DNA, the CDR3 is TGTGCCAGCAGTTTTCAAGGGAAAAATCAGCCCCAGCATTTT. Encoded protein: CASSFQGKNQPQHF.

This chain connects TRBV6-1 to TRBJ1-2, with 9 bases lining up with TRBD1. This CDR3 has 14 amino acids. Germline V gene data show CDR1 as MNHNS and CDR2 as SASEGT. V was pared by 7 bases and J by 3 bases, with 6 bases of the junction left unmatched. The CDR3 loop reads CASTRDRAHYGYTF. CDR3 in DNA: TGTGCCAGCACTCGGGACAGGGCCCACTATGGCTACACCTTC.

The chain combines TRBV20-1 with TRBJ1-2; D ambiguous. This CDR3 has 15 residues. The V gene's germline CDR1 is DFQATT and CDR2 SNEGSKA (reference sequence). Trimming shortened V by 4 bases and J by 2 bases, and 17 bases separated the two germline ends. The CDR3 reads CSATGREGGNYGYTF. CDR3 DNA: TGCAGTGCTACGGGTAGGGAAGGAGGGAACTATGGCTACACCTTC.

The chain carries TRBV19 and TRBJ2-7; TRBD1 aligns across 8 bases. The CDR3 sequence is 14 residues long. Germline-derived CDR1 and CDR2 are LNHDA and SQIVND (reference sequence). J gave up 4 bases and V 6 bases, and 8 bases lay outside the gene matches. CDR3 nucleotides: TGTGCCAGTAGAAGACAGGGGATGGGGTACGAGCAGTACTTC. Its protein product is CASRRQGMGYEQYF. The complete variable domain, with remaining parts taken from reference TRBV19 and TRBJ2-7, reads DGGITQSPKYLFRKEGQNVTLSCEQNLNHDAMYWYRQDPGQGLRLIYYSQIVNDFQKGDIAEGYSVSREKKESFPLTVTSAQKNPTAFYLCASRRQGMGYEQYFGPGTRLTVT.